This T cell receptor (beta chain) was identified during a study of T cell responses to AZD1222 COVID-19 vaccine. Overall study findings and caveats: White British ancestry dominated among donors, who included more females, and clonal diversity was possibly underestimated. Reports indicate that nearly half of spike-specific TCRs are directed at unmutated variant regions.

J was trimmed by 4 bases and V by 4 bases; bases with no gene match: 13. Germline V CDR1 and CDR2: SGDLS, YYNGEE. This CDR3 region has 17 residues. The assay was immunoSEQ multiplex PCR, and TCRdb's table has in-frame clones only and misses some. The profile shows around 130,000 clones, 75% to 95% of them singletons. A word on this clone: Its specificity is unknown.

The sequence was collected from an adult in good health. The chain recombines TRBV9 with TRBJ2-2; TRBD2 agrees at 7 bases. The sequences come from peripheral blood, collected on day 0 of AZD1222 vaccination. CDR3 nucleotides: TGTGCCAGCAGCTCTCCCTCTGGCGGGAGTGTCACCGGGGAGCTGTTTTTT. As protein: CASSSPSGGSVTGELFF.